Sequencing of this T cell receptor beta chain was carried out in a study of PD-1 blockade in classical Hodgkin lymphoma. Study-level information: Each patient was given nivolumab 3 mg/kg through a vein every 2 weeks.

Findings of the study overall: Complete responders' diversity at baseline resembled that of newly diagnosed patients.

The data were produced by immunoSEQ multiplex PCR, yet TCRdb's version contains in-frame clones alone and is incomplete. The repertoire holds 30,000 or so clones, with about 80% as singletons. Time point meaning: cycle 4 day 1 (C4D1), after 5 to 7 weeks of nivolumab. No patient escaped relapse after autologous stem cell transplantation, and brentuximab vedotin exposure varied. A word on this clone: Antigen: not known.

The germline V gene has CDR1 SNHLY and CDR2 FYNNEI. Trimming removed 8 bases at V and 0 bases at J, with 17 bases between. The CDR3 runs 16 residues. This sample comprised peripheral blood mononuclear cells (PBMCs), obtained before the fourth cycle of nivolumab. This sequence joins TRBV2 and TRBJ1-5; D uncertain. This TCR came from a human donor with classical Hodgkin lymphoma. The CDR3 spells CASAIGSFDSNQPQHF. CDR3 DNA: TGTGCCAGCGCTATTGGGAGTTTTGATAGCAATCAGCCCCAGCATTTT.